The present T cell receptor (beta chain) was sequenced within a study of blood T cell repertoires in COVID-19. Study summary: Both acute and convalescent COVID-19 samples were obtained from the United States, Italy and Spain. PBMCs, B-cell-depleted T cells, or T cells were the source of the cDNA or gDNA that made up the material.

Patients at the Seattle site were enrolled during active infection and followed longitudinally. CDR3 length equals 14 residues. J lost 5 bases, V lost 4 bases, and 7 bases had no gene match. CDR1 is ENHRY and CDR2 is SYGVKD in the germline V gene. Original methodology: It was from reference gene primer amplification that nucleated cell counts were estimated. Profiled with immunoSEQ multiplex PCR; TCRdb holds only in-frame clones, not every one. The DNA was the basis for D and trimming; V, J and clone size are from that table. The sample includes about 310,000 clones, around 90% seen only once; the top ten take about 1%.

The chain uses TRBV10-3 and TRBJ1-1; 7 bases agree with TRBD1. This clonotype originated in a woman in her forties with COVID-19, enrolled during active disease. The sample consisted of peripheral blood. CDR3 residues: CAISGAGGGTEAFF. The CDR3 nucleotides read TGTGCCATCAGTGGGGCAGGGGGAGGTACTGAAGCTTTCTTT.